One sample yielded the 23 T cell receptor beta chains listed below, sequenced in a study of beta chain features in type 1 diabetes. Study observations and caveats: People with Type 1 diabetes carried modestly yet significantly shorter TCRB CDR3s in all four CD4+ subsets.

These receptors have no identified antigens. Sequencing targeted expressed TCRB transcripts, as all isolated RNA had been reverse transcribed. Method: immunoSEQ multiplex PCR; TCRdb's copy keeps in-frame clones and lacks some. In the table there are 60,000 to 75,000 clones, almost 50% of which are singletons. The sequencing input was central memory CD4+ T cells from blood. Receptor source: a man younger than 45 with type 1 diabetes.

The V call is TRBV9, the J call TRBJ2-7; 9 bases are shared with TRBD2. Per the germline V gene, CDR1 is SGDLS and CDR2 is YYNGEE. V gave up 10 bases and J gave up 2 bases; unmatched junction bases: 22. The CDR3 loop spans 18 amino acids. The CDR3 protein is CAGPTGASGADLAYEQYF. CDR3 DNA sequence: TGTGCCGGGCCGACCGGGGCTAGCGGGGCCGACCTAGCCTACGAGCAGTACTTC.

For the CDR3, the DNA is TGTGCCAGCAGCTTATTAGCCCTACAGGGGGCGGGTAAGACCCAGTACTTC. Protein: CASSLLALQGAGKTQYF. V usage is TRBV7-6 and J usage is TRBJ2-5; 9 bases line up with TRBD1. Losses at the gene ends were 2 bases for V and 6 bases for J; bases not matched to a gene: 13. The length of the CDR3 is 17 residues. Germline CDR1 is SGHVS and CDR2 is FNYEAQ.

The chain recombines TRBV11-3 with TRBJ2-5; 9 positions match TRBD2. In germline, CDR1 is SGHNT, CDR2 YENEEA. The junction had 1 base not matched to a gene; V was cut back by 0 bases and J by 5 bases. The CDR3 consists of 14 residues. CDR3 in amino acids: CASSLERGGETQYF. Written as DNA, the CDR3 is TGTGCCAGCAGCTTAGAGCGGGGGGGTGAGACCCAGTACTTC.

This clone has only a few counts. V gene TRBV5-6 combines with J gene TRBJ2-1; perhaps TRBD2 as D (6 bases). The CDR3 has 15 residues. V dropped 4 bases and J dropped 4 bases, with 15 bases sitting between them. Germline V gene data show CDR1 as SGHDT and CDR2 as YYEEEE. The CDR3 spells CASSRGGWAYNEQFF. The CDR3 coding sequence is TGTGCCAGCAGCCGGGGAGGATGGGCTTACAATGAGCAGTTCTTC.

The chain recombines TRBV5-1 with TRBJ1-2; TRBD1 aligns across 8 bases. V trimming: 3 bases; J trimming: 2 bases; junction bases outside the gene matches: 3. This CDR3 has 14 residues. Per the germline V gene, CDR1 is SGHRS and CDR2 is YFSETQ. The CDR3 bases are TGCGCCAGCAGCTCGGGGACAGGCAACTATGGCTACACCTTC. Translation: CASSSGTGNYGYTF.

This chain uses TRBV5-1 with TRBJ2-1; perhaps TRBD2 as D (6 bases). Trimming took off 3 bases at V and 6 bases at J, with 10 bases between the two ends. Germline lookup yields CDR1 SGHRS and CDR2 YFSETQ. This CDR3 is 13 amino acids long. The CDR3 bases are TGCGCCAGCAGCTCAACACTAGCCAATGAGCAGTTCTTC. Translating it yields CASSSTLANEQFF. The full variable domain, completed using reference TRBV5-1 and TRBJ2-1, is KAGVTQTPRYLIKTRGQQVTLSCSPISGHRSVSWYQQTPGQGLQFLFEYFSETQRNKGNFPGRFSGRQFSNSRSEMNVSTLELGDSALYLCASSSTLANEQFFGPGTRLTVL.

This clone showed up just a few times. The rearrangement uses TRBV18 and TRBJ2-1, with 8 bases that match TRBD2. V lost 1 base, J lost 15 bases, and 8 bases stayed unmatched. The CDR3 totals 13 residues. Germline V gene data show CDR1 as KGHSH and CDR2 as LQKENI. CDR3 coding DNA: TGTGCCAGCTCACCACTTGAACGGGAGGGCCTGTTCTTC. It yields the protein CASSPLEREGLFF.

Written as DNA, the CDR3 is TGTGCTAGTGGTCAACGGGACAGCTCTGGAAACACCATATATTTT. This translates into CASGQRDSSGNTIYF. V gene TRBV12-5 combines with J gene TRBJ1-3; 7 nucleotides line up with TRBD1. Germline CDR1 is LGHNT and CDR2 is FRNRAP. Trimming took 5 bases from V and 0 from J; bases not matched to a gene: 4. This CDR3 has 15 amino acids.

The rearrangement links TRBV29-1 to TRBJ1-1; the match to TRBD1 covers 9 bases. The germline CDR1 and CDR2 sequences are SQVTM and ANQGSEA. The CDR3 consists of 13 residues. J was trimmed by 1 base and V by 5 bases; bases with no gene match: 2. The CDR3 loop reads CSVKGQGNTEAFF. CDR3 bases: TGCAGCGTTAAGGGACAGGGGAACACTGAAGCTTTCTTT.

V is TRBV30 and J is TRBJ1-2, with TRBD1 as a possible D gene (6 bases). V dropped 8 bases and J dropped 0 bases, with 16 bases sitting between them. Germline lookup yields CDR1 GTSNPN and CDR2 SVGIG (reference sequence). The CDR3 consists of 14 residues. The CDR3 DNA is TGTGCCCGGACCTTGGGGGCCCCTAACTATGGCTACACCTTC. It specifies CARTLGAPNYGYTF.

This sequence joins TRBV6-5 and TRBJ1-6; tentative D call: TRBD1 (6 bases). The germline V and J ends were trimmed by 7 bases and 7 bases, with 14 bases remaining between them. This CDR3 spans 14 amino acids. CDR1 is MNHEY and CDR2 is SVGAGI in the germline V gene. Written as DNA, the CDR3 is TGTGCCAGCAAGTACGAAACAGGGAATTCACCCCTCCACTTT. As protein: CASKYETGNSPLHF.

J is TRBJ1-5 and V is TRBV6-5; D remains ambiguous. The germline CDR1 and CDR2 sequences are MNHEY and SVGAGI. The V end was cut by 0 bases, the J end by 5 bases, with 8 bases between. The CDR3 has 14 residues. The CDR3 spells CASSYSAGYQPQHF. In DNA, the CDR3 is TGTGCCAGCAGTTACTCAGCAGGATATCAGCCCCAGCATTTT.

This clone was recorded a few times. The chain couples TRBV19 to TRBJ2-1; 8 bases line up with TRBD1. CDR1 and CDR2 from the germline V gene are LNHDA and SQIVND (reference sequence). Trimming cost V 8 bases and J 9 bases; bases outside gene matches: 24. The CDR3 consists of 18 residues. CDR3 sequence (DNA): TGTGCCAGTTCCTCCTACCCTCCGGGACAGGTGATCTTGGTTGAGCAGTTCTTC. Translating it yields CASSSYPPGQVILVEQFF.

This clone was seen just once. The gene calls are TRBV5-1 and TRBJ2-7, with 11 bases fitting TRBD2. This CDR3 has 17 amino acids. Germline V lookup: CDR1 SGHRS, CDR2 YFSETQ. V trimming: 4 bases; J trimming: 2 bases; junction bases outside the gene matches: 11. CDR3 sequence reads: CASSPLGSGRVAYEQYF. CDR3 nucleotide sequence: TGCGCCAGCAGCCCCCTGGGTAGCGGGAGGGTTGCCTACGAGCAGTACTTC.

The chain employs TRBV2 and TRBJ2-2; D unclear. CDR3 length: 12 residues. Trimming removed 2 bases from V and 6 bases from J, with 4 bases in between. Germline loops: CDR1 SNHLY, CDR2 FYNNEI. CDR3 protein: CASSEFSGELFF. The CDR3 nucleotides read TGTGCCAGCAGTGAATTCTCCGGGGAGCTGTTTTTT. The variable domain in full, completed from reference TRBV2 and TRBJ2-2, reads EPEVTQTPSHQVTQMGQEVILRCVPISNHLYFYWYRQILGQKVEFLVSFYNNEISEKSEIFDDQFSVERPDGSNFTLKIRSTKLEDSAMYFCASSEFSGELFFGEGSRLTVL.

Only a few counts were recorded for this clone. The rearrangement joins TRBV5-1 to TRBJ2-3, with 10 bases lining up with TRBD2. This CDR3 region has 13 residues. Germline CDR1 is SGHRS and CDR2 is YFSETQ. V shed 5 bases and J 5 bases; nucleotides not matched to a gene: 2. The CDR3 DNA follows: TGCGCCAGCAGTCGGACTAGCGGAGATACGCAGTATTTT. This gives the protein CASSRTSGDTQYF. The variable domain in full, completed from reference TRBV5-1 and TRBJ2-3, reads KAGVTQTPRYLIKTRGQQVTLSCSPISGHRSVSWYQQTPGQGLQFLFEYFSETQRNKGNFPGRFSGRQFSNSRSEMNVSTLELGDSALYLCASSRTSGDTQYFGPGTRLTVL.

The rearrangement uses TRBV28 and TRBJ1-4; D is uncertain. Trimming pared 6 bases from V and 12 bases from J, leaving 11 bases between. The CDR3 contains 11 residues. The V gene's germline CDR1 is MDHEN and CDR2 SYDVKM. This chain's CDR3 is CASSIRLELFF. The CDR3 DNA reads TGTGCCAGCAGCATACGGTTGGAACTGTTTTTT.

CDR3 coding DNA: TGTGCCAGCTGGAGTAGCTGGAAGGAAGAGACCCAGTACTTC. Amino acid sequence: CASWSSWKEETQYF. The V gene is TRBV6-5, the J gene TRBJ2-5, with D hard to call. Between the trimmed V and J ends, which lost 8 bases and 3 bases, there was a span of 16 bases. From germline, CDR1 is MNHEY and CDR2 SVGAGI. The CDR3 has 14 residues.

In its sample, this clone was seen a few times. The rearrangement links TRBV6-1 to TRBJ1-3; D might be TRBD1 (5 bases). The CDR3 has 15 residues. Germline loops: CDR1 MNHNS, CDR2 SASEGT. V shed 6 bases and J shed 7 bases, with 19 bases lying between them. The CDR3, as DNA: TGTGCCAGCAGCGCTGACAGCGAAGGATGGAACACCATATATTTT. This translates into CASSADSEGWNTIYF.

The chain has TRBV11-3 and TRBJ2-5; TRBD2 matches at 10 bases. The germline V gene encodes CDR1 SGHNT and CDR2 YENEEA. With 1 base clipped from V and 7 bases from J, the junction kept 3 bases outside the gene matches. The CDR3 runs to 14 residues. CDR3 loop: CASSLGLAGMTQYF. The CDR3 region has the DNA TGTGCCAGCAGCTTAGGACTAGCGGGTATGACCCAGTACTTC. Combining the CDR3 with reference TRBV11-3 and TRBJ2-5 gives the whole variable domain EAGVVQSPRYKIIEKKQPVAFWCNPISGHNTLYWYLQNLGQGPELLIRYENEEAVDDSQLPKDRFSAERLKGVDSTLKIQPAELGDSAVYLCASSLGLAGMTQYFGPGTRLLVL.

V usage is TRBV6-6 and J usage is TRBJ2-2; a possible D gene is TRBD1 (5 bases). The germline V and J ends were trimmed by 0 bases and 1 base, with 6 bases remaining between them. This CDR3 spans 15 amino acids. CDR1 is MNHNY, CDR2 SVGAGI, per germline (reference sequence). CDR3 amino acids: CASSYSGVNTGELFF. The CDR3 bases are TGTGCCAGCAGTTACTCAGGGGTGAACACCGGGGAGCTGTTTTTT.

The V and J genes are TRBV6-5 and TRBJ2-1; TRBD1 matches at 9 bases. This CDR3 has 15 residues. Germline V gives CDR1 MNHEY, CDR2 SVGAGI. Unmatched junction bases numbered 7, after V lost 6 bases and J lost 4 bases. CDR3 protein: CASRKRDRAYNEQFF. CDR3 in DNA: TGTGCCAGCAGGAAACGGGACAGGGCTTACAATGAGCAGTTCTTC.

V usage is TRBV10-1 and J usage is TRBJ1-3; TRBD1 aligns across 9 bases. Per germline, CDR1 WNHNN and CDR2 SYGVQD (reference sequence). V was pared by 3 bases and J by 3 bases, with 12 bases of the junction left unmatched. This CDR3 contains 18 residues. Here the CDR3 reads CASSDSWSGQGNGNTIYF. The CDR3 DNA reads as TGCGCCAGCAGTGACTCGTGGAGTGGACAGGGGAATGGAAACACCATATATTTT.